The clone carrying this T cell receptor beta chain occurred a few times. Its antigen is not known. The data were obtained in a study of CD8 T cells in ankylosing spondylitis. TCRdb re-called the 5' RACE reads with MiXCR, one entry per CDR3 protein. There are around 220,000 distinct CDR3 sequences in the sample; 18% occur only once, and roughly 43% lies in the top ten. Study-wide results and caveats: Ankylosing spondylitis blood appeared to carry a characteristic TCR beta motif of roughly 8 highly homologous variants.

The material sequenced was blood, either unsorted or a sorted T cell fraction (not recorded which). The sequence was obtained from a male donor with ankylosing spondylitis.

This CDR3 is CASSAAGQGSTDTQYF. The CDR3 region has the DNA TGTGCCAGCAGCGCCGCGGGACAGGGGAGCACAGATACGCAGTATTTT. The chain is built from TRBV7-6 and TRBJ2-3; 10 bases fit TRBD1. This CDR3 has 16 amino acids. CDR1 SGHVS and CDR2 FNYEAQ come from the germline V gene. With V trimmed by 5 bases and J by 0 bases, 5 bases remained unmatched.